These 2 T cell receptor beta chains came from one sample sequenced in a study of blood T cell repertoires in COVID-19. Sequencing used immunoSEQ multiplex PCR; TCRdb keeps in-frame clones, though not all of them. In the table there are about 250,000 clones, about 85% of which are singletons. The sequenced sample consisted of PBMCs or T cells enriched from blood (not recorded which). The receptors were gathered from a woman between 45 and 60 years old who had been exposed to COVID-19.

The sample holds one count of this clone. The chain recombines TRBV19 with TRBJ1-6, with a tentative D call TRBD1 (6 bases). The CDR3 extends over 15 amino acids. CDR1 is LNHDA, CDR2 SQIVND, per germline (reference sequence). With 5 bases removed from V and 9 bases from J, the gap between germline ends came to 17 bases. CDR3 loop: CASSSQGQGTSPLHF. The CDR3 coding sequence is TGTGCCAGTAGTTCCCAGGGGCAGGGCACTTCACCCCTCCACTTT.

The chain carries TRBV7-6 and TRBJ2-7; TRBD2 aligns across 8 bases. There are 19 residues in the CDR3. Trimming cost V 4 bases and J 2 bases; bases outside gene matches: 19. Germline V CDR1 and CDR2: SGHVS, FNYEAQ. CDR3 loop: CASSSRSSTSAKFTYEQYF. The CDR3 DNA reads as TGTGCCAGCAGCTCGAGATCGTCGACTAGCGCAAAATTTACCTACGAGCAGTACTTC.